This note documents a single T cell receptor beta chain sequence. Its antigen is not yet known. Nothing much larger sits one base from this clone, and base qualities are not available. This record belongs to a study of cytomegalovirus exposure and HLA in healthy donors (dated by TCRdb to between 2016 and 2019). For the study in its entirety: An earlier analysis of approximately 640 of the donors reported more than 250 Gb of sequence data and some 100 million unique TCR beta sequences from about 179 million T cells. The aim of the study was to test whether cataloging public T cell receptors could identify signatures of past pathogen exposure. An earlier analysis of nearly 600 of the donors applied high-throughput TCR beta sequencing to assess whether each TCR beta V gene segment acted as functional or pseudogenic. Typing coverage varied by locus: roughly 629-640 donors for A, B, C, DRB1 and DQB1; approximately 560 for DQA1; more than 600 for DPA1; 400 to 480 for DPB1. The genetic ancestry cluster associated with self-reported Caucasian donors included about four fifths of the roughly 390 genotyped donors. Among 398 genotyped donors of the cohort, an average of approximately 240,000 unique TCR beta nucleotide sequences was sequenced per donor, of which about 19% were non-productive. The study combined high-throughput TCR immunosequencing, statistical association of individual TCRs with disease status, and machine learning to predict cytomegalovirus infection status. The study profiled the T cell repertoires of hundreds of subjects by immunosequencing and related them to cytomegalovirus serostatus. Donor age, sex, ethnicity and CMV serostatus were compiled alongside the repertoire data. Approximately 330 gigabases of sequencing data and roughly 81 million unique TCR sequences made up an early release that covered around 640 HLA-typed donors. Rather than drawing on any new phenotypic data, the later analysis identified candidate immune exposures from TCR beta sequences and the way those sequences occurred across donors. A separate validation cohort of more than 100 different subjects was used in addition to the 666-subject first cohort. About five DR-DQ haplotypes were treated as single units for association and clustering because of strong linkage in the cohort. In a later analysis, previously published TCR beta repertoires from about 670 donors were re-analyzed and high-resolution HLA genotyping was added so that TCR occurrence patterns could be studied. In a later genetic analysis, genome-wide SNP genotypes for about three fifths of the 666 donors were used, and that subset was treated as a discovery cohort. Every repertoire in the discovery cohort had been generated on one and the same sequencing platform. HLA typing covered class I and class II loci at four-digit resolution. Results the study describes overall, beyond this receptor: Roughly uniform sequencing depth across donors was assumed in presence/absence analyses, although this assumption may not hold. The only immune exposure information available for the cohort was CMV serostatus. In a later analysis, TCR association rates were found to vary across HLA loci, with the most associated TCRs seen for DRB1 alleles and the fewest for HLA-C alleles. According to the authors, the approach could potentially be generalized to other disease states and immunological phenotypes. Linkage disequilibrium might explain the correlated functional status among segregating V segments, but an unknown experimental factor could not be excluded. Because some donors lacked HLA typing at each locus, the association tests relied only on the typed subset. In both the original and validation cohorts, the classifier was reported to diagnose cytomegalovirus status with high specificity and sensitivity. At a false discovery rate of 0.05, a later analysis linked under 20,000 TCR beta sequences to specific HLA alleles. In vitro tests confirmed that a few of the cytomegalovirus-associated TCR beta chains recognize cytomegalovirus antigens. When HLA alleles, especially DR and DQ, strongly co-occurred, TCR associations were difficult to assign to individual alleles. In a later analysis, HLA-associated TCR beta chains showed more clonal expansion and lower generation probabilities than non-associated chains that were equally common. A further reported finding was that TCR beta sequences accurately predicted the HLA-A and HLA-B alleles for most subjects in the first cohort. The earlier analysis of 587 of the donors excluded fewer than 20 rarely observed V segments, including chromosome 9 orphons, because counts were too low. A later genetic analysis associated a missense DCLRE1C variant with V-gene and J-gene trimming of TCR beta chains, and an independent cohort replicated the association. A total of roughly 160 TCR beta chains were listed by the study as associated with cytomegalovirus. According to a later genetic analysis, donors in an Asian-associated ancestry cluster had fewer N-insertions in productive TCRs than the approximately 650-donor mean. A cluster of highly shared sequence variants was judged likely to represent a technical artifact of the sequencing pipeline. A later analysis found that most CMV-associated TCR beta chains appeared HLA-restricted, with HLA associations seemingly driven largely by CMV exposure. While some public TCRs were present in many individuals, most TCR sequences turned up only very rarely across donors. According to a later analysis, parvovirus B19, influenza, CMV and Epstein-Barr virus appeared linked to several top co-occurrence clusters. Broadly in line with IMGT annotations, most TCR beta V segments showed up in productive rearrangements about 87% or about 30% of the time in an earlier analysis of roughly 590 of the donors. Only TCR beta chains were sequenced in this cohort, and the absence of alpha or paired-chain data limited detectable features.

The cohort was made up of hundreds of healthy bone marrow donors. All cohort members were sampled while nominally healthy, although unrecorded immune exposures were likely present. CMV serostatus was positive for about 300 and negative for about 50% of the roughly 670 cohort members, and was not recorded for this donor. Each donor provided a peripheral blood sample, and peripheral blood mononuclear cells were used for TCR beta sequencing. Genomic DNA extraction from the blood cell samples was performed with the Qiagen DNeasy Blood Extraction Kit. Libraries were built with the immunoSEQ multiplex PCR assay. The multiplex PCR relied on a mix of 60 forward primers for TCR Vbeta segments and 13 reverse primers for TCR Jbeta segments. A multiplex PCR assay on genomic DNA amplified the CDR3 region of rearranged TCR beta genes. Amplified TCR beta libraries were sequenced as 87-base-pair reads on the Illumina HiSeq System. The authors' analysis ran thus. Across the roughly 640 repertoires, a later analysis counted roughly 84 million unique TCR beta chains, roughly 11 million of which were shared by at least two donors. To remove PCR and sequencing errors, raw reads were error-corrected and collapsed into unique sequences using a nearest-neighbor algorithm that merged closely related sequences. V, D and J gene segments were assigned by aligning CDR3 sequences to IMGT reference sequences. For a sequence to be retained, at least a six-nucleotide match to both a V gene segment and a J gene segment was required. A rearrangement counted as productive if the CDR3 had no stop codons and remained in frame with V and J, and every other rearrangement counted as non-productive. Following IMGT convention, CDR3 was defined as the stretch from the second conserved V-encoded cysteine to the conserved J-encoded phenylalanine. The earlier analysis of more than 450 of the donors excluded sequences that lacked an unambiguous match to a single V gene segment. In an earlier analysis of 587 of the donors, a V segment was called functional when productive rearrangements were above 56.7%, and segregating when the standard deviation between donors exceeded 5%. A statistical classification framework was built for diagnosing cytomegalovirus status from the catalog of TCR beta chain sequences. A later analysis assigned V and J genes by comparing TCR nucleotide sequences with IMGT/GENE-DB human TR gene sequences. A later analysis assigned CDR3 sequences and most-parsimonious VDJ recombination scenarios with the TCRdist pipeline. A later analysis defined each TCR beta chain by its CDR3 amino acid sequence plus V-gene family, and excluded reads lacking a unique V-gene family. To address suspected cross-contamination and a sequencing artifact, a later analysis removed a few hundred highly shared, low-generation-probability nucleotide sequences. A later analysis calculated a clonal expansion index for each public chain from normalized within-repertoire ranks of inferred template counts. In a later analysis, generation probabilities were computed using a VDJ recombination model fitted to out-of-frame rearrangements, and the results were checked against IGoR. A later analysis scored TCR-TCR, TCR-HLA and TCR-CMV co-occurrence with hypergeometric tests, applying a repertoire-size bias correction to TCR pairs. To estimate false discovery rates, a later analysis permuted the HLA or CMV assignments 20 times. In a later analysis, co-occurring TCRs were grouped using DBSCAN, with TCRdist sequence similarity added in when clustering inside HLA-allele-positive subsets. Repertoires with fewer than 30,000 or more than 120,000 public chains were left out of co-occurrence clustering, as were five repertoires with anomalous nucleotide sharing. TCRdb holds this immuneACCESS table with in-frame rearrangements only. Some clones are missing; in checked studies, unresolved V genes explain under half, and the rest has no known cause. V, J and clone size reflect that table, while D and trimming were determined from the DNA. The table for this sample lists over 200,000 clones; 70% to 90% of them were counted only once. The ten largest clonotypes hold about 1.2% of the sample.

This sequence originates from a human donor in good health. The specimen was PBMCs.

The nucleotides are TGCGCCAGCAGCCAAGTGGGAGGGCGCAATGAGCAGTTCTTC. It translates to CASSQVGGRNEQFF. The chain uses TRBV4-1 and TRBJ2-1; a stretch of 7 junction bases matches TRBD2. The junction shows trimming of 1 base on V and 6 bases on J, and the gene matches do not reach 3 bases of it. CDR1 and CDR2 are drawn from the germline V gene: MGHRA, YSYEKL. The cysteine opens and the phenylalanine closes a CDR3 of 14 amino acids. Only the CDR3 DNA is retained, 42 bases long and in frame from the first base.